Listed here are 30 T cell receptor beta chains from one sample, sequenced in a study of T cell responses to AZD1222 COVID-19 vaccine. Data came from immunoSEQ multiplex PCR; TCRdb stores just in-frame clones and leaves some out. The sample yields 100,000 to 150,000 clones, about 85% seen once. This specimen was peripheral blood, taken on day 0 of AZD1222 vaccination. Receptor source: an adult in good health.

This clone has only one observation. The chain carries TRBV3-1 (or the pseudogene TRBV3-2) and TRBJ2-7; D gene ambiguous. The germline V and J ends were trimmed by 1 base and 4 bases, with 14 bases remaining between them. The CDR3 consists of 15 residues. Germline CDR1 LGHDT, CDR2 YNNKEL (reference sequence). The CDR3 region is CASSQVPASRYEQYF. For the CDR3, the DNA is TGTGCCAGCAGCCAAGTCCCGGCGTCGAGATACGAGCAGTACTTC.

J is TRBJ1-2 and V is TRBV3-1 (or the pseudogene TRBV3-2); D not resolved. This CDR3 is 14 amino acids long. V lost 0 bases and J lost 9, with 14 bases in between. CDR1 LGHDT and CDR2 YNNKEL come from the germline V gene (reference sequence). This CDR3 is CASSQDWAGPSYTF. The CDR3 region has the DNA TGTGCCAGCAGCCAAGATTGGGCCGGGCCGAGCTACACCTTC.

The chain links TRBV27 to TRBJ2-1; 10 nucleotides line up with TRBD2. The CDR3 loop spans 18 amino acids. J gave up 0 bases and V 3 bases, and 8 bases lay outside the gene matches. CDR1 is MNHEY and CDR2 is SMNVEV in the germline V gene (reference sequence). The CDR3 DNA follows: TGTGCCAGCAGTTTCCGGCTAGCGGGAGACGGCTCCTACAATGAGCAGTTCTTC. The encoded protein is CASSFRLAGDGSYNEQFF.

This sequence joins TRBV7-2 and TRBJ2-7; no definite D call. Trimming left V 5 bases short and J 7 bases short, with 9 bases between. Germline V gene data show CDR1 as SGHTA and CDR2 as FQGNSA. The CDR3 extends over 11 amino acids. CDR3 amino acids: CASSPMTEQYF. The CDR3 nucleotides read TGTGCCAGCAGCCCTATGACAGAGCAGTACTTC. The complete variable domain, with remaining parts taken from reference TRBV7-2 and TRBJ2-7, reads GAGVSQSPSNKVTEKGKDVELRCDPISGHTALYWYRQSLGQGLEFLIYFQGNSAPDKSGLPSDRFSAERTGGSVSTLTIQRTQQEDSAVYLCASSPMTEQYFGPGTRLTVT.

The rearrangement links TRBV6-6 to TRBJ1-2; D is possibly TRBD1 (5 bases). The CDR3 spans 12 residues. The germline gives CDR1 MNHNY, CDR2 SVGAGI (reference sequence). Trimming removed 2 bases at V and 4 bases at J, with 5 bases between. The CDR3, as DNA: TGTGCCAGCAGTTACGACAGCTATGGCTACACCTTC. It specifies CASSYDSYGYTF.

The V gene is TRBV27, the J gene TRBJ2-1, with TRBD2 matching 7 bases. The V gene end was trimmed by 1 base and the J gene end by 5 bases; junction bases not matched to a gene: 17. This CDR3 has 19 amino acids. CDR1 and CDR2 (germline): MNHEY, SMNVEV (reference sequence). The CDR3 here is CASSLFPGSGEKFDNEQFF. DNA for the CDR3: TGTGCCAGCAGTTTATTTCCAGGGAGCGGGGAAAAGTTTGACAATGAGCAGTTCTTC.

The rearrangement links TRBV15 to TRBJ2-1, with D possibly being TRBD1 (5 bases). V lost 0 bases and J lost 2, with 11 bases in between. Germline CDR1 LNHNV, CDR2 YYDKDF (reference sequence). The CDR3 sequence is 16 residues long. The CDR3 sequence: CATSREVQVTYNEQFF. The CDR3, as DNA: TGTGCCACCAGCAGAGAGGTACAGGTCACCTACAATGAGCAGTTCTTC. Together with reference TRBV15 and TRBJ2-1, the CDR3 gives the full variable domain: DAMVIQNPRYQVTQFGKPVTLSCSQTLNHNVMYWYQQKSSQAPKLLFHYYDKDFNNEADTPDNFQSRRPNTSFCFLDIRSPGLGDTAMYLCATSREVQVTYNEQFFGPGTRLTVL.

The V call is TRBV19, the J call TRBJ1-2, with a possible D match to TRBD1 (5 bases). V was clipped by 3 bases and J by 0 bases, with 8 bases between them. Germline V gives CDR1 LNHDA, CDR2 SQIVND (reference sequence). This CDR3 comprises 14 residues. The CDR3 loop reads CASSIGGANYGYTF. Written as DNA, the CDR3 is TGTGCCAGTAGTATCGGAGGGGCTAACTATGGCTACACCTTC.

V gene TRBV5-6 combines with J gene TRBJ1-4, with unresolved D. The CDR3 contains 14 residues. V gave up 0 bases and J gave up 7 bases, with 10 bases separating them. Germline lookup yields CDR1 SGHDT and CDR2 YYEEEE. CDR3 in DNA: TGTGCCAGCAGCTTGGGGGCGCGGGGTGAAAAACTGTTTTTT. Its translation is CASSLGARGEKLFF.

This clone appeared a few times. The chain uses TRBV28 and TRBJ2-7, with D perhaps assigned TRBD1 or TRBD2 (5 bases each). The CDR3 is 13 residues long. Trimming stripped 6 bases from V and 7 bases from J, with 16 bases between. Germline V CDR1 and CDR2: MDHEN, SYDVKM. The CDR3 is CASRVGTLGEQYF. As DNA, the CDR3 is TGTGCCAGCAGGGTTGGGACGCTGGGGGAGCAGTACTTC.

The rearrangement uses TRBV28 and TRBJ1-6; D is uncertain. The CDR3 runs 15 residues. Germline CDR1 and CDR2: MDHEN and SYDVKM. V lost 5 bases and J lost 4, with 12 bases in between. The chain's CDR3 is CASSPGPNYNSPLHF. As DNA, the CDR3 is TGTGCCAGCAGTCCTGGACCGAATTATAATTCACCCCTCCACTTT.

The chain couples TRBV19 to TRBJ1-1; 10 bases line up with TRBD1. Trimming cost V 5 bases and J 4 bases; bases outside gene matches: 7. This CDR3 has 15 amino acids. The germline V gene has CDR1 LNHDA and CDR2 SQIVND (reference sequence). The CDR3 DNA follows: TGTGCCAGTAGTGCAGGGACAGGGGTTGGCACTGAAGCTTTCTTT. Its translation: CASSAGTGVGTEAFF.

In this sample, this clone turned up a few times. This chain links TRBV6-6 with TRBJ1-5; D is unresolved. The CDR3 runs 13 residues. Trimming left V 2 bases short and J 5 bases short, with 7 bases between. Germline V gene sequence: CDR1 MNHNY, CDR2 SVGAGI (reference sequence). For the CDR3, the DNA is TGTGCCAGCAGTTACGAGGCGTATCAGCCCCAGCATTTT. The encoded protein is CASSYEAYQPQHF.

The rearrangement uses TRBV7-9 and TRBJ2-1, with 10 bases identical to TRBD1. The V gene's germline CDR1 is SEHNR and CDR2 FQNEAQ (reference sequence). This CDR3 is built from 16 residues. Trimming at V came to 4 bases and at J to 7 bases, leaving 10 bases not matched to a gene. The CDR3 reads CASSSRTGGTPNEQFF. As DNA, the CDR3 is TGTGCCAGCAGCTCGAGGACAGGGGGTACCCCGAATGAGCAGTTCTTC.

J is TRBJ2-3 and V is TRBV4-1; 12 bases match TRBD2. This CDR3 contains 19 residues. The germline CDR1 and CDR2 sequences are MGHRA and YSYEKL. J gave up 5 bases and V 5 bases, and 17 bases lay outside the gene matches. The CDR3 loop is CASSLTTWTSGNDQDTQYF. CDR3 coding DNA: TGCGCCAGCAGCTTAACCACCTGGACTAGCGGGAACGATCAAGATACGCAGTATTTT.

This sequence joins TRBV19 and TRBJ1-1, with 9 bases aligning to TRBD1. In germline, CDR1 is LNHDA, CDR2 SQIVND (reference sequence). The CDR3 is 16 amino acids. The V gene end was trimmed by 1 base and the J gene end by 1 base; junction bases not matched to a gene: 4. The CDR3 sequence: CASSIGYRGRNTEAFF. CDR3 DNA sequence: TGTGCCAGTAGTATAGGGTACAGGGGGCGGAACACTGAAGCTTTCTTT.

The chain is built from TRBV10-1 and TRBJ1-5, with TRBD1 as a possible D gene (6 bases). Trimming left V 5 bases short and J 5 bases short, with 22 bases between. CDR3 length: 17 amino acids. The germline V gene has CDR1 WNHNN and CDR2 SYGVQD (reference sequence). The CDR3 DNA sequence: TGCGCCAGCAGTCGGAGGGACCGGCAGGGGTGGGATCAGCCCCAGCATTTT. This encodes CASSRRDRQGWDQPQHF.

The chain couples TRBV5-1 to TRBJ1-2, with TRBD1 matching 7 bases. V was clipped by 0 bases and J by 4 bases; unmatched bases: 3. Germline CDR1 reads SGHRS; CDR2 reads YFSETQ. The CDR3 is 14 amino acids. As DNA, the CDR3 is TGCGCCAGCAGCTTGGGCGGGACAGTCTATGGCTACACCTTC. This sequence encodes CASSLGGTVYGYTF. Looking up the rest from reference TRBV5-1 and TRBJ1-2 gives the full variable domain: KAGVTQTPRYLIKTRGQQVTLSCSPISGHRSVSWYQQTPGQGLQFLFEYFSETQRNKGNFPGRFSGRQFSNSRSEMNVSTLELGDSALYLCASSLGGTVYGYTFGSGTRLTVV.

This clone has only a few counts. The V and J genes are TRBV5-6 and TRBJ1-1, with D maybe TRBD1 (5 bases). The CDR3 extends over 14 amino acids. The germline gives CDR1 SGHDT, CDR2 YYEEEE. Trimming removed 4 bases from V and 0 bases from J, with 10 bases in between. CDR3: CASSGGMMNTEAFF. Written as DNA, the CDR3 is TGTGCCAGCAGCGGGGGGATGATGAACACTGAAGCTTTCTTT. Filled out from reference TRBV5-6 and TRBJ1-1, the complete variable domain reads DAGVTQSPTHLIKTRGQQVTLRCSPKSGHDTVSWYQQALGQGPQFIFQYYEEEERQRGNFPDRFSGHQFPNYSSELNVNALLLGDSALYLCASSGGMMNTEAFFGQGTRLTVV.

Only one count was recorded for this clone. This chain links TRBV12-5 with TRBJ1-6; possible D gene TRBD1, 6 bases. CDR1 LGHNT and CDR2 FRNRAP come from the germline V gene. The CDR3 contains 15 residues. Trimming took off 7 bases at V and 5 bases at J, with 15 bases between the two ends. The CDR3 nucleotides are TGTGCTAGTGCCCCGGGGGGGGCCGATAATTCACCCCTCCACTTT. Its translation is CASAPGGADNSPLHF.

The chain couples TRBV7-9 to TRBJ2-1; 8 positions agree with TRBD2. The CDR3 has 15 residues. J gave up 6 bases and V 2 bases, and 6 bases lay outside the gene matches. CDR1 is SEHNR and CDR2 is FQNEAQ in the germline V gene (reference sequence). The CDR3 loop reads CASSLIGGAGNEQFF. The CDR3 DNA reads as TGTGCCAGCAGCTTAATCGGGGGGGCCGGCAATGAGCAGTTCTTC.

The J gene is TRBJ2-7, the V gene TRBV6-2 or TRBV6-3; possible D gene TRBD2, 7 bases. The CDR3 loop spans 14 amino acids. Deletions cut 5 bases from V and 2 bases from J, with 13 bases between. The germline V gene encodes CDR1 MNHEY and CDR2 SVGEGT. The DNA of the CDR3 is TGTGCCAGCAGTCGGGGAGGGGGACCCTACGAGCAGTACTTC. Translating gives CASSRGGGPYEQYF.

The rearrangement joins TRBV2 to TRBJ2-3, with no clear D. Germline CDR1 reads SNHLY; CDR2 reads FYNNEI. The CDR3 is 14 amino acids. V lost 4 bases, J lost 4 bases, and 12 bases lay in between. The CDR3 is CASSGGYGADTQYF. CDR3 nucleotide sequence: TGTGCCAGCAGTGGGGGATATGGAGCAGATACGCAGTATTTT.

This rearrangement joins TRBV7-6 to TRBJ1-6; D uncertain. V dropped 5 bases and J dropped 6 bases, with 2 bases sitting between them. CDR3 length: 11 amino acids. The germline V gene has CDR1 SGHVS and CDR2 FNYEAQ. The CDR3 DNA sequence: TGTGCCAGCAGCCGTAATTCACCCCTCCACTTT. Translating gives CASSRNSPLHF.

The J gene is TRBJ1-1, the V gene TRBV2, with D maybe TRBD1 (6 bases). This CDR3 comprises 15 residues. CDR1 is SNHLY and CDR2 is FYNNEI in the germline V gene. V gave up 7 bases and J gave up 9 bases, with 24 bases separating them. The CDR3 DNA is TGTGCCAGCAACGCCCCGGAAGGACAGTGGATCCAAGCTTTCTTT. It yields the protein CASNAPEGQWIQAFF.

This chain connects TRBV29-1 to TRBJ2-7; possibly TRBD1 or TRBD2 for D (5 bases each). The germline V gene encodes CDR1 SQVTM and CDR2 ANQGSEA. This CDR3 spans 12 amino acids. V shed 5 bases and J shed 1 base, with 9 bases lying between them. CDR3 DNA sequence: TGCAGCGTTATTGGGGGATCCTACGAGCAGTACTTC. Translating it yields CSVIGGSYEQYF.

This clone was counted many times. This rearrangement joins TRBV4-1 to TRBJ2-7; D possibly uses TRBD1 or TRBD2 (5 bases each). Trimming removed 5 bases at V and 9 bases at J, with 14 bases between. Germline V gene data show CDR1 as MGHRA and CDR2 as YSYEKL. CDR3 length equals 12 residues. Here the CDR3 reads CASSSTGTGQYF. CDR3 coding DNA: TGCGCCAGCAGCTCAACTGGGACGGGGCAGTACTTC.

This sequence joins TRBV5-4 and TRBJ1-1; perhaps TRBD1 as D (5 bases). Trimming pared 4 bases from V and 6 bases from J, leaving 16 bases between. The CDR3 has 14 residues. Germline lookup yields CDR1 SGHNT and CDR2 YYREEE (reference sequence). The DNA for the CDR3 is TGTGCCAGCAGCGCCTCAAAGGGGTTCCCTGAAGCTTTCTTT. Translating it yields CASSASKGFPEAFF.

The chain employs TRBV15 and TRBJ2-5; possibly TRBD2 for D (6 bases). V dropped 0 bases and J dropped 2 bases, with 16 bases sitting between them. This CDR3 is 17 amino acids long. CDR1 and CDR2 (germline): LNHNV, YYDKDF (reference sequence). CDR3 protein: CATSRDLGGVEQETQYF. CDR3 in DNA: TGTGCCACCAGCAGAGATCTGGGGGGAGTGGAACAAGAGACCCAGTACTTC.

This clone showed up just a few times. The chain combines TRBV10-3 with TRBJ2-1, with D perhaps matching TRBD2 (7 bases). Between the trimmed V and J ends, which lost 8 bases and 0 bases, there was a span of 14 bases. CDR1 ENHRY and CDR2 SYGVKD come from the germline V gene. The CDR3 covers 15 residues. In DNA form, the CDR3 reads TGTGCCATCGGGGGGGCGGGACCCTCCTACAATGAGCAGTTCTTC. It is translated as CAIGGAGPSYNEQFF.